These 16 T cell receptor beta chains originate from one sample sequenced in a study of blood T cell repertoires in COVID-19. Clones were sequenced by immunoSEQ multiplex PCR, and TCRdb holds only the in-frame ones, with some missing. The sample has 180,000 or so clones, around 88% seen once. Sequencing was performed on PBMCs or T cells enriched from blood (not recorded which). The receptors were sampled from a woman between 25 and 40 years old who had recovered from COVID-19.

This clone was detected only once. The chain links TRBV28 to TRBJ2-3; 13 positions agree with TRBD2. The germline V gene has CDR1 MDHEN and CDR2 SYDVKM. Germline trimming cut 2 bases from V and 2 bases from J; bases unmatched to any gene: 16. The CDR3 is made up of 21 amino acids. The chain's CDR3 is CASSLGPGLAGTGGFTDTQYF. In DNA form, the CDR3 reads TGTGCCAGCAGTTTAGGACCGGGACTAGCGGGGACCGGGGGCTTCACAGATACGCAGTATTTT.

J is TRBJ2-7 and V is TRBV7-2; D is possibly TRBD2 (6 bases). Germline V gives CDR1 SGHTA, CDR2 FQGNSA. V was trimmed by 5 bases and J by 9 bases, leaving 14 bases between them. The CDR3 has 12 amino acids. CDR3 amino acids: CASSPAGRGQYF. CDR3 DNA: TGTGCCAGCAGCCCGGCGGGGCGGGGGCAGTACTTC.

This chain connects TRBV18 to TRBJ1-2, with a possible D match to TRBD1 (6 bases). CDR3 size: 14 residues. Trimming pared 3 bases from V and 8 bases from J, leaving 16 bases between. Germline V gives CDR1 KGHSH, CDR2 LQKENI. The CDR3 reads CASSPERGAVGYTF. The CDR3 DNA reads TGTGCCAGCTCACCGGAGCGGGGGGCGGTCGGCTACACCTTC.

This clone has more than one count but fewer than ten. The chain uses TRBV20-1 and TRBJ2-5; a possible D gene is TRBD2 (5 bases). V was cut by 3 bases and J by 4 bases, with 6 bases left in between. The CDR3 is 11 residues long. Germline CDR1 is DFQATT and CDR2 is SNEGSKA (reference sequence). The CDR3 protein is CSASGIETQYF. The CDR3, as DNA: TGCAGTGCTAGCGGGATAGAGACCCAGTACTTC.

The chain combines TRBV23-1 with TRBJ1-6; TRBD1 agrees at 9 bases. TRBV23-1 belongs to the ORF category, with a function that is uncertain. The CDR3 consists of 20 residues. J gave up 3 bases and V 3 bases, and 15 bases lay outside the gene matches. The CDR3 loop is CASSHFTGGYPPSYNSPLHF. In DNA form, the CDR3 reads TGCGCCAGCAGTCATTTCACAGGGGGCTACCCTCCAAGCTATAATTCACCCCTCCACTTT.

The count of this clone is one. V usage is TRBV13 and J usage is TRBJ2-7, with TRBD2 matching over 7 bases. The V and J ends lost 1 base and 4 bases, in that order; junction bases with no gene match: 10. The CDR3 extends over 16 amino acids. Germline V CDR1 and CDR2: PRHDT, FYEKMQ (reference sequence). CDR3 residues: CASSLVGWEGRYEQYF. Here the CDR3 DNA reads TGTGCCAGCAGCTTAGTAGGGTGGGAGGGCCGGTACGAGCAGTACTTC.

The rearrangement joins TRBV5-1 to TRBJ1-1; D is unresolved. Per germline, CDR1 SGHRS and CDR2 YFSETQ. The CDR3 contains 14 residues. V shed 2 bases and J shed 1 base, with 9 bases lying between them. Here the CDR3 DNA reads TGCGCCAGCAGCTTACAGCCCACGAACACTGAAGCTTTCTTT. Translating gives CASSLQPTNTEAFF.

This chain uses TRBV27 with TRBJ2-3; the match to TRBD2 covers 9 bases. This CDR3 region has 16 residues. V shed 3 bases, J shed 2 bases, and the junction held 6 bases outside the gene matches. The V gene's germline CDR1 is MNHEY and CDR2 SMNVEV (reference sequence). In nucleotides, the CDR3 is TGTGCCAGCAGTTTTATCGCGGGAGGGATCACAGATACGCAGTATTTT. The encoded protein is CASSFIAGGITDTQYF.

The V gene is TRBV7-2, the J gene TRBJ2-7, with 10 bases matching TRBD2. CDR1 and CDR2 from the germline V gene are SGHTA and FQGNSA. The J segment lost 7 bases and the V segment lost 1 base, leaving 10 bases of the junction unmatched. There are 16 residues in the CDR3. This chain's CDR3 is CASSLESGRALYEQYF. CDR3 bases: TGTGCCAGCAGCTTAGAAAGCGGGAGGGCCCTCTATGAGCAGTACTTC.

This clone was seen a few times. This chain connects TRBV7-6 to TRBJ2-1, with 9 bases identical to TRBD1. Germline V CDR1 and CDR2: SGHVS, FNYEAQ. V gave up 3 bases and J gave up 3 bases; unmatched junction bases: 6. CDR3 length: 16 amino acids. The CDR3 reads CASSLGTGPYYNEQFF. CDR3 DNA sequence: TGTGCCAGCAGCTTGGGGACAGGGCCCTACTACAATGAGCAGTTCTTC.

The chain uses TRBV7-9 and TRBJ2-2; possibly TRBD2 for D (6 bases). Trimming pared 3 bases from V and 1 base from J, leaving 9 bases between. Germline values: CDR1 SEHNR, CDR2 FQNEAQ (reference sequence). The CDR3 consists of 15 residues. The CDR3 loop is CASSFGGVNTGELFF. The DNA for the CDR3 is TGTGCCAGCAGCTTTGGAGGGGTGAACACCGGGGAGCTGTTTTTT.

The chain has TRBV5-5 and TRBJ2-1; 7 nucleotides agree with TRBD2. Germline trimming cut 4 bases from V and 7 bases from J; bases unmatched to any gene: 11. Germline lookup yields CDR1 SGHKS and CDR2 YYEKEE (reference sequence). The CDR3 contains 15 residues. CDR3 region: CASSVPLASRNEQFF. The CDR3 DNA reads TGTGCCAGCAGCGTACCACTAGCGAGTAGAAATGAGCAGTTCTTC.

The chain's CDR3 is CASSEQGANTEAFF. The CDR3 region has the DNA TGTGCCAGCAGTGAACAGGGGGCGAACACTGAAGCTTTCTTT. V usage is TRBV25-1 and J usage is TRBJ1-1, with TRBD1 identical over 8 bases. The CDR3 runs to 14 residues. V dropped 2 bases and J dropped 1; count of bases not matched to a gene: 0. CDR1 and CDR2 (germline): MGHDK, SYGVNS.

This clone showed up just a few times. The rearrangement links TRBV7-8 to TRBJ2-2; D is ambiguous. The CDR3 has 13 amino acids. Germline-derived CDR1 and CDR2 are SGHVS and FQNEAQ. Trimming took off 1 base at V and 4 bases at J, with 4 bases between the two ends. CDR3 residues: CASSLGRTGELFF. CDR3 nucleotides: TGTGCCAGCAGCTTAGGTCGCACCGGGGAGCTGTTTTTT. Variable domain in full (rest from reference TRBV7-8 and TRBJ2-2): GAGVSQSPRYKVAKRGQDVALRCDPISGHVSLFWYQQALGQGPEFLTYFQNEAQLDKSGLPSDRFFAERPEGSVSTLKIQRTQQEDSAVYLCASSLGRTGELFFGEGSRLTVL.

The V gene is TRBV23-1, the J gene TRBJ2-3; a possible D gene is TRBD2 (6 bases). TRBV23-1 is an open reading frame whose function is uncertain. CDR3 size: 17 residues. The V gene lost 5 bases and the J gene lost 0 bases, with 18 bases spanning the gap. The CDR3 here is CASSAPGGLLSTDTQYF. The CDR3 DNA reads TGCGCCAGCAGTGCCCCCGGCGGACTACTAAGCACAGATACGCAGTATTTT.

The chain carries TRBV11-2 and TRBJ2-2, with 10 positions matching TRBD2. Germline V CDR1 and CDR2: SGHAT, FQNNGV. The ends lost 3 bases at V and 9 bases at J; junction bases unmatched: 1. The CDR3 has 13 amino acids. The DNA for the CDR3 is TGTGCCAGCAGCTTGACTAGCGGGTGGGAGCTGTTTTTT. It specifies CASSLTSGWELFF.